This TCR beta chain was sequenced in a study of T cell repertoires in cytomegalovirus infection (dated by TCRdb to about 2019). At the level of the whole study: The HLA type of each donor mattered for the analysis, because public TCR beta signatures pointed to carriage of CMV infection along with the matching HLA type.

Beyond this particular receptor, the publication reports: Cumulative frequency of public TCR beta family members discriminated carriers of CMV infection plus the relevant HLA type in this cohort and an independent roughly 320-donor cohort. The ex vivo response was dominated by HLA-C-restricted CMV-specific TCR beta clonotypes, which also provided the single most frequent clonotype in two of eight donors.

Turning to this clonotype: The antigen this receptor binds is unknown. Per-nucleotide qualities are absent, and no much larger clonotype sits a single base away.

From cysteine to phenylalanine, the CDR3 is 14 amino acids long. The only DNA kept is the CDR3, 42 bases in frame from the first base. Relative to germline, V is missing 5 bases and J is missing 1 base, with 1 base of the junction outside any gene match. Sequences DFQATT (CDR1) and SNEGSKA (CDR2) are obtained from the germline V gene (reference sequence). The run used an Illumina HiSeq 1500. Clones were called with MiXCR by TCRdb after fastp trimmed the public reads at Q25, and only in-frame beta chains were retained. CDR3 protein sequences are deduplicated, and each keeps its most common genes and DNA. The sample table lists 150,000 to 200,000 distinct CDR3 sequences, roughly a sixth of them with a count of one. Clones ranked in the top ten supply around a sixth of the sample.

The chain couples TRBV20-1 to TRBJ2-5, and TRBD2 matches 13 of the central bases. The clonotype originates from a human donor in good health (CMV status not recorded). Some clones in this sample may be carry-over from other donors' samples. Sequenced: CD8+ T cells from PBMCs. CDR3 sequence: CSAWTSGGQETQYF. The DNA sequence follows: TGCAGTGCTTGGACTAGCGGGGGCCAAGAGACCCAGTACTTC.